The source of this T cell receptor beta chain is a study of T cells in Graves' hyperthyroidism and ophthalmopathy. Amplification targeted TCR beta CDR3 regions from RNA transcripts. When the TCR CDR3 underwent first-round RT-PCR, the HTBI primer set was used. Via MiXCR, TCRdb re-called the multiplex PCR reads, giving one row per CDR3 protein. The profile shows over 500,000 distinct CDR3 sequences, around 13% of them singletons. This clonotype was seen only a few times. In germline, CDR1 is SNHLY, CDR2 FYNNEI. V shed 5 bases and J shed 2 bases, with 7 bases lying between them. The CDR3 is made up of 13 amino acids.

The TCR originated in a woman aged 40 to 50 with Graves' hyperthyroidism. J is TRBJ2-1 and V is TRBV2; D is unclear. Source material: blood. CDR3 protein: CASSRRAYNEQFF. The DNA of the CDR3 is TGTGCCAGCAGTCGACGGGCCTACAATGAGCAGTTCTTC. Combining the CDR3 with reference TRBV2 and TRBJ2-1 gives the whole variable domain EPEVTQTPSHQVTQMGQEVILRCVPISNHLYFYWYRQILGQKVEFLVSFYNNEISEKSEIFDDQFSVERPDGSNFTLKIRSTKLEDSAMYFCASSRRAYNEQFFGPGTRLTVL.